Below, 10 T cell receptor beta chains from the same sample are listed, as sequenced in a study of blood T cell repertoires in COVID-19. Using immunoSEQ multiplex PCR, the repertoire was profiled, and TCRdb retains in-frame clones only, with some absent. Among a few hundred thousand clones, 80% to 90% were seen once, and the ten largest hold approximately 9%. What was sequenced was PBMCs or T cells enriched from blood (not recorded which). The source of these receptors is a woman aged 18-29 years who had recovered from COVID-19.

The rearrangement uses TRBV7-9 and TRBJ2-5; D unclear. Germline CDR1 is SEHNR and CDR2 is FQNEAQ (reference sequence). Between the trimmed V and J ends, which lost 2 bases and 2 bases, there was a span of 12 bases. This CDR3 contains 15 residues. DNA of the CDR3: TGTGCCAGCAGCTTATCCCATTGGCCACAAGAGACCCAGTACTTC. This encodes CASSLSHWPQETQYF.

This sequence joins TRBV7-2 and TRBJ2-2; 8 nucleotides match TRBD2. V trimming: 5 bases; J trimming: 7 bases; junction bases outside the gene matches: 18. The germline CDR1 and CDR2 sequences are SGHTA and FQGNSA. CDR3 size: 18 residues. This chain's CDR3 is CASSPWGPGGAVGGELFF. In DNA form, the CDR3 reads TGTGCCAGCAGCCCGTGGGGTCCCGGGGGGGCCGTTGGCGGGGAGCTGTTTTTT.

The chain uses TRBV5-4 and TRBJ2-5, with 12 bases identical to TRBD2. The CDR3 has 18 residues. The trim removed 4 bases at V and 5 bases at J, leaving 15 bases unmatched. CDR1 SGHNT and CDR2 YYREEE come from the germline V gene (reference sequence). CDR3 nucleotide sequence: TGTGCCAGCAGCCCCCGGACTAGCGGGGTCGGATTAGGGGAGACCCAGTACTTC. Protein sequence: CASSPRTSGVGLGETQYF.

The rearrangement links TRBV7-3 to TRBJ2-1; a possible D gene is TRBD2 (6 bases). The CDR3 runs 13 residues. Germline lookup yields CDR1 SGHTA and CDR2 FQGTGA. V was pared by 5 bases and J by 4 bases, with 9 bases between. CDR3 nucleotides: TGTGCCAGCAGCCCGACTAGGTACAATGAGCAGTTCTTC. Translated: CASSPTRYNEQFF.

The chain couples TRBV19 to TRBJ1-1, with unresolved D. The germline V gene has CDR1 LNHDA and CDR2 SQIVND (reference sequence). The CDR3 runs 14 residues. The V end lost 5 bases, the J end lost 3 bases, and 13 bases lay between the germline ends. CDR3 residues: CASSARLLDTEAFF. CDR3 nucleotide sequence: TGTGCCAGTAGTGCCCGACTCTTGGACACTGAAGCTTTCTTT.

The rearrangement links TRBV10-3 to TRBJ1-3; the D gene is possibly TRBD1 (6 bases). V was pared by 2 bases and J by 0 bases, with 8 bases between. Per germline, CDR1 ENHRY and CDR2 SYGVKD. This CDR3 comprises 15 residues. The CDR3 DNA reads TGTGCCATCAGTGAGGCGGACAGCTCTGGAAACACCATATATTTT. The encoded protein is CAISEADSSGNTIYF.

The chain carries TRBV5-1 and TRBJ2-7; 9 nucleotides align to TRBD1. Germline CDR1 and CDR2: SGHRS and YFSETQ. J was trimmed by 1 base and V by 4 bases; bases with no gene match: 15. The CDR3 is made up of 18 amino acids. CDR3 coding DNA: TGCGCCAGCAGCCAAACCCTGGCTGTACAGGGGGCGTCCTACGAGCAGTACTTC. Translated: CASSQTLAVQGASYEQYF.

This chain joins TRBV9 and TRBJ1-2, with 8 bases fitting TRBD1. CDR1 and CDR2 (germline): SGDLS, YYNGEE. This CDR3 has 13 residues. J gave up 4 bases and V 4 bases, and 3 bases lay outside the gene matches. The DNA of the CDR3 is TGTGCCAGCAGCTATGACAGGGGCTATGGCTACACCTTC. Translating gives CASSYDRGYGYTF.

This clone was recorded once. This sequence joins TRBV27 and TRBJ2-7; D may be TRBD2 (7 bases). V lost 4 bases and J 1 base, leaving 17 bases between the germline ends. Germline loops: CDR1 MNHEY, CDR2 SMNVEV (reference sequence). The CDR3 covers 16 residues. The CDR3 region has the DNA TGTGCCAGCAGTTGGGCGGGGGCTGCCCCTTCCTACGAGCAGTACTTC. Translating gives CASSWAGAAPSYEQYF.

CDR3 DNA sequence: TGTGCCAGCAGTTACTTCGGACAGGGGACTGGCTACACCTTC. As protein: CASSYFGQGTGYTF. The chain joins TRBV6-2 or TRBV6-3 to TRBJ1-2; 9 bases map to TRBD1. Germline V gene data show CDR1 as MNHEY and CDR2 as SVGEGT. This CDR3 is built from 14 residues. V lost 1 base to trimming and J lost 7 bases; unmatched junction nucleotides: 4.